This T cell receptor beta chain was captured by sequencing in a study of blood T cell repertoires in COVID-19. Sequenced by immunoSEQ multiplex PCR; TCRdb stores in-frame clones only, minus some. The profile shows under 300,000 clones, around 80% of them singletons. The CDR3 is made up of 16 amino acids. Trimming at V came to 3 bases and at J to 8 bases, leaving 14 bases not matched to a gene. Germline values: CDR1 SGDLS, CDR2 YYNGEE. This clonotype was sampled from a middle-aged man who had recovered from COVID-19. The chain carries TRBV9 and TRBJ2-1, with TRBD1 matching 7 bases. Sequencing was done on a sample of peripheral blood. The CDR3: CASSAPRDRLPHEQFF. The CDR3 bases are TGTGCCAGCAGCGCCCCCCGGGACAGACTACCGCATGAGCAGTTCTTC.